This T cell receptor beta chain was profiled in a study of post-analysis software for immune sequencing data (dated by TCRdb to the mid-2010s). At the level of the whole study: The recorded disease courses included relapsing-remitting, secondary progressive and progressive-relapsing multiple sclerosis, and some patients had no subtype annotation. The patient repertoires were compared against approximately ten previously published healthy control repertoires obtained from donors aged 6 to 25 years. A subset of samples was prepared in parallel using single-end sample barcoding, then pooled and co-amplified after Illumina adapter ligation. Overall study results and their limits: Direct clustering with F measure showed strong co-clustering of samples prepared in the same batch, prompting a batch-effect correction. Significantly lower normalized Chao1 diversity was found in multiple sclerosis patients than in controls, suggesting substantial peripheral T-cell clonal expansion. The multiple sclerosis patient group was slightly younger than the control group. Patients showed significantly higher frequencies than controls for a handful of TRBV segments, among them TRBV5-6, TRBV5-1 and TRBV20-1.

The CDR3 covers 17 residues, taking in both the cysteine and the phenylalanine. Just CDR3 DNA is preserved here, 51 bases in frame from base 1. Deletion took 4 bases off V and 4 bases off J, with a span of 21 bases between the germline ends. Looking up the germline V gene yields CDR1 SGHAT and CDR2 FQNNGV. A note on this clonotype: Its recognized antigen is unknown. Base qualities are not recorded, but no much larger clone differs from it by a single base.

Libraries were prepared through PCR. For sequencing, an Illumina HiSeq 2500 was employed. To reduce PCR and sequencing biases, unique molecular identifiers were incorporated into the TCR beta cDNA libraries. Every 1 to 10 million input T cells yielded some 500,000 cDNA molecules, meaning each molecule approximated one T cell. The patient libraries were prepared and sequenced using the same protocol as the earlier healthy control dataset. Samples belonging to the same batch were prepared together, multiplexed and sequenced on a shared HiSeq lane. On the authors' methods: Raw barcoded reads were processed with MIGEC, discarding single-read molecular identifier groups before consensus assembly and CDR3 extraction. VDJtools was used for post-analysis of the clonotype tables, and diversity was normalized by down-sampling every dataset to the size of the smallest sample. To correct batch-related cross-sample contamination, repertoire overlap clustering matched CDR3 amino acid sequences but not nucleotide sequences. Using fastp at Q25 and MiXCR, TCRdb reprocessed the public reads and kept productive beta chains. Under each unique CDR3 protein, matching rows form one entry showing the most common genes and DNA. The V and J calls come from TCRdb's annotation, not from the publication. The sample records approximately 660,000 distinct CDR3 sequences, around 60% of which are singletons. Over 9% of the sample is held by the ten biggest clonotypes.

To demonstrate the VDJtools post-analysis software, TCR beta repertoires were profiled from the peripheral blood of roughly 14 young patients with multiple sclerosis. The patients with multiple sclerosis were children and adolescents between roughly 6 and 17 years of age. Sequencing was performed on blood. This TCR was recovered from a girl aged 2-10 years with multiple sclerosis. In this chain, TRBV11-2 is recombined with TRBJ2-3; D gene: possibly TRBD1, on 6 matching bases. CDR3 sequence: CASSSPHRASPPDTQYF. The nucleotide sequence reads as follows: TGTGCCAGCAGCTCACCTCACAGGGCCTCTCCACCAGATACGCAGTATTTT.